Shown below are 19 T cell receptor beta chains from a single sample sequenced in a study of blood T cell repertoires in COVID-19. Only in-frame clones appear in the TCRdb table, and some are missing; sequencing was by immunoSEQ multiplex PCR. The sample has about 670,000 clones, 80% to 90% seen once. Sequences were obtained from peripheral blood. Receptors originate from a woman under 30 with acute or convalescent COVID-19.

This clone was counted once. V usage is TRBV7-9 and J usage is TRBJ2-2; 7 bases line up with TRBD1. This CDR3 comprises 17 residues. V dropped 4 bases and J dropped 7; count of bases not matched to a gene: 15. Per the germline V gene, CDR1 is SEHNR and CDR2 is FQNEAQ (reference sequence). The DNA for the CDR3 is TGTGCCAGCAGCTCAAATCACAGGGGCCCGGACATCGGGGAGCTGTTTTTT. Translation: CASSSNHRGPDIGELFF. The complete variable domain, with remaining parts taken from reference TRBV7-9 and TRBJ2-2, reads DTGVSQNPRHKITKRGQNVTFRCDPISEHNRLYWYRQTLGQGPEFLTYFQNEAQLEKSRLLSDRFSAERPKGSFSTLEIQRTEQGDSAMYLCASSSNHRGPDIGELFFGEGSRLTVL.

The chain employs TRBV10-1 and TRBJ1-1; TRBD1 aligns across 8 bases. The junction had 15 bases not matched to a gene; V was cut back by 6 bases and J by 3 bases. The length of the CDR3 is 17 residues. Germline CDR1 and CDR2: WNHNN and SYGVQD (reference sequence). The CDR3: CASRLRGRWDRDTEAFF. For the CDR3, the DNA is TGCGCCAGCAGACTCAGGGGGCGCTGGGATCGGGACACTGAAGCTTTCTTT.

The gene calls are TRBV4-1 and TRBJ1-5; perhaps TRBD1 as D (5 bases). Between the trimmed V and J ends, which lost 1 base and 5 bases, there was a span of 12 bases. CDR3 length: 15 residues. Germline values: CDR1 MGHRA, CDR2 YSYEKL. The CDR3 sequence is CASSQAGGGDQPQHF. The CDR3 DNA reads as TGCGCCAGCAGCCAAGCGGGCGGGGGGGATCAGCCCCAGCATTTT.

The chain combines TRBV19 with TRBJ2-7; 9 bases fit TRBD2. The CDR3 is 18 amino acids. Germline V gene lookup returns CDR1 LNHDA and CDR2 SQIVND (reference sequence). Losses at the gene ends were 4 bases for V and 1 base for J; bases not matched to a gene: 14. As DNA, the CDR3 is TGTGCCAGTAGTAGCCTCACTTTTAGCGGGGGCCGGTCCTACGAGCAGTACTTC. Translation gives CASSSLTFSGGRSYEQYF.

The gene calls are TRBV5-1 and TRBJ2-3; 14 positions match TRBD2. This CDR3 has 16 amino acids. Germline trimming cut 2 bases from V and 6 bases from J; bases unmatched to any gene: 5. Germline V gives CDR1 SGHRS, CDR2 YFSETQ. The CDR3 reads CASSFGLAGGMDTQYF. The CDR3 DNA reads as TGCGCCAGCAGCTTCGGACTAGCGGGGGGTATGGATACGCAGTATTTT.

CDR3 protein: CASSLLGGALSYNEQFF. The CDR3 bases are TGTGCCAGCAGCTTATTGGGAGGGGCGTTGTCCTACAATGAGCAGTTCTTC. J is TRBJ2-1 and V is TRBV7-2; 7 nucleotides align to TRBD2. Germline lookup yields CDR1 SGHTA and CDR2 FQGNSA. This CDR3 spans 17 amino acids. V trimming: 2 bases; J trimming: 1 base; junction bases outside the gene matches: 8.

The chain is built from TRBV6-5 and TRBJ1-1; 8 nucleotides match TRBD1. The junction had 4 bases not matched to a gene; V was cut back by 6 bases and J by 1 base. The length of the CDR3 is 14 residues. Germline CDR1 is MNHEY and CDR2 is SVGAGI. CDR3 in DNA: TGTGCCAGCAGCGGCGACAGGGGGAACACTGAAGCTTTCTTT. Its protein product is CASSGDRGNTEAFF.

This clone appeared once. The chain couples TRBV3-1 (or the pseudogene TRBV3-2) to TRBJ1-1; D is perhaps TRBD1 (5 bases). The CDR3 is made up of 14 amino acids. Germline CDR1 reads LGHDT; CDR2 reads YNNKEL (reference sequence). Trimming pared 1 base from V and 4 bases from J, leaving 10 bases between. This CDR3 reads CASSQARVFTEAFF. The CDR3 DNA reads as TGTGCCAGCAGCCAAGCCAGGGTATTCACTGAAGCTTTCTTT.

V usage is TRBV19 and J usage is TRBJ2-3, with 8 nucleotides matching TRBD1. Germline values: CDR1 LNHDA, CDR2 SQIVND (reference sequence). CDR3 size: 14 residues. Trimming at V came to 3 bases and at J to 6 bases, leaving 5 bases not matched to a gene. The CDR3 is CASSIGQGTDTQYF. The CDR3 coding sequence is TGTGCCAGTAGTATCGGACAGGGAACCGATACGCAGTATTTT.

V usage is TRBV7-8 and J usage is TRBJ1-5, with D possibly TRBD1 on 6 matching bases. The CDR3 extends over 16 amino acids. CDR1 and CDR2 from the germline V gene are SGHVS and FQNEAQ. The V end was cut by 5 bases, the J end by 7 bases, with 21 bases between. CDR3 coding DNA: TGTGCCAGCAGCGAACTGTACAGGGAGTCGAGGCAGCCCCAGCATTTT. Residues: CASSELYRESRQPQHF.

This chain uses TRBV29-1 with TRBJ2-2; D perhaps matches TRBD1 (5 bases). V lost 5 bases and J 7 bases, leaving 11 bases between the germline ends. The CDR3 is 12 residues long. Germline-derived CDR1 and CDR2 are SQVTM and ANQGSEA. As DNA, the CDR3 is TGCAGCGTTCCGCAGGGCGGCGGGGAGCTGTTTTTT. It specifies CSVPQGGGELFF.

This clone came up a few times. The V gene is TRBV6-5, the J gene TRBJ1-1; 7 positions agree with TRBD1. Germline loops: CDR1 MNHEY, CDR2 SVGAGI. V lost 7 bases, J lost 1 base, and 6 bases stayed unmatched. This CDR3 has 14 residues. In nucleotides, the CDR3 is TGTGCCAGCACGCGACAGGGAGGGAACACTGAAGCTTTCTTT. It translates to CASTRQGGNTEAFF.

The gene calls are TRBV2 and TRBJ1-5, with D unclear. V lost 4 bases, J lost 9 bases, and 16 bases lay in between. Germline CDR1 is SNHLY and CDR2 is FYNNEI. There are 14 residues in the CDR3. The CDR3 DNA follows: TGTGCCAGCAGTGTGGGCTCCCTTAATGGGCCCCAGCATTTT. This codes for CASSVGSLNGPQHF.

This chain uses TRBV6-1 with TRBJ1-5, with 8 bases fitting TRBD1. The CDR3 has 20 residues. Germline values: CDR1 MNHNS, CDR2 SASEGT. Unmatched junction bases numbered 19, after V lost 1 base and J lost 5 bases. CDR3 DNA: TGTGCCAGCAGTGAAGTTGGACAGGGAAGAGGCTGGTCTCGTTATCAGCCCCAGCATTTT. It codes for CASSEVGQGRGWSRYQPQHF.

This chain joins TRBV7-9 and TRBJ1-3, with D possibly TRBD1 on 5 matching bases. This CDR3 has 14 residues. Per germline, CDR1 SEHNR and CDR2 FQNEAQ (reference sequence). V lost 3 bases and J 4 bases, leaving 10 bases between the germline ends. The CDR3 here is CASSFRRGGNTIYF. The CDR3, as DNA: TGTGCCAGCAGCTTTCGGAGGGGCGGAAACACCATATATTTT. Full variable domain (outside the CDR3, taken from reference TRBV7-9 and TRBJ1-3): DTGVSQNPRHKITKRGQNVTFRCDPISEHNRLYWYRQTLGQGPEFLTYFQNEAQLEKSRLLSDRFSAERPKGSFSTLEIQRTEQGDSAMYLCASSFRRGGNTIYFGEGSWLTVV.

Only a few counts were recorded for this clone. The chain couples TRBV29-1 to TRBJ1-3; perhaps TRBD1 as D (6 bases). Looked up from germline, CDR1 is SQVTM and CDR2 is ANQGSEA. This CDR3 has 15 residues. The germline V and J ends were trimmed by 1 base and 3 bases, with 13 bases remaining between them. CDR3 sequence reads: CSVEGSQGFGNTIYF. The DNA of the CDR3 is TGCAGCGTTGAAGGGTCACAGGGCTTTGGAAACACCATATATTTT.

This chain connects TRBV7-9 to TRBJ2-3; 7 bases map to TRBD2. The V gene end was trimmed by 4 bases and the J gene end by 7 bases; junction bases not matched to a gene: 20. The CDR3 is made up of 18 amino acids. Per germline, CDR1 SEHNR and CDR2 FQNEAQ (reference sequence). CDR3 sequence: CASSSPPPPGRGSNTQYF. DNA for the CDR3: TGTGCCAGCAGCTCACCCCCGCCGCCTGGGCGGGGGTCCAATACGCAGTATTTT.

The chain is built from TRBV7-2 and TRBJ1-2, with D unresolved. The CDR3 length is 15 residues. CDR1 and CDR2 (germline): SGHTA, FQGNSA. V dropped 1 base and J dropped 4 bases, with 13 bases sitting between them. CDR3 protein: CASSLVRGSGYGYTF. The CDR3 DNA is TGTGCCAGCAGCTTAGTTCGGGGATCGGGCTATGGCTACACCTTC.

The rearrangement uses TRBV11-2 and TRBJ1-2; tentative D call: TRBD1 (5 bases). V dropped 8 bases and J dropped 5 bases, with 12 bases sitting between them. The CDR3 contains 12 residues. Germline V gene sequence: CDR1 SGHAT, CDR2 FQNNGV. CDR3 in DNA: TGTGCCAGCGGTACAGGCCCGTATGGCTACACCTTC. Protein product: CASGTGPYGYTF.